The TCR beta chain under discussion was sequenced for a study of shared clonotypes between healthy human individuals. The data were produced by immunoSEQ multiplex PCR, yet TCRdb's version contains in-frame clones alone and is incomplete. The table has hundreds of thousands of clones, about 95% seen once. The CDR3 has 17 amino acids. Trimming cost V 3 bases and J 2 bases; bases outside gene matches: 7. Germline CDR1 MGHRA, CDR2 YSYEKL. The receptor comes from a woman aged 25 to 39 in good health. The genes are TRBV4-1 and TRBJ2-7; 13 bases are a match to TRBD2. Sequenced material: naive CD4+ T cells sorted from blood. The subset: CD45RA+ positively selected. The CDR3 DNA reads TGCGCCAGCAGCCAGATAGGACTAGCGGGAGAGACCTACGAGCAGTACTTC. This sequence encodes CASSQIGLAGETYEQYF.